A selection of T cell receptor beta chains follows, all from one sample in a study of cytomegalovirus exposure and HLA in healthy donors. Assay used: immunoSEQ multiplex PCR; TCRdb lists only in-frame clones, some missing. The table records 180,000 or so clones, 65% to 80% of them present only once. Sequenced sample: PBMCs. These receptors were collected from a woman aged 30 to 39 in good health and CMV-seropositive. Each CDR3 is given without its conserved first and last residue. The size entry is marked missing in some rows and otherwise reads once, few, many or a size class.

CDR3aa	v_gene	j_gene	abundance
ASSPQGWLAGGDRTDTQY	TRBV11-3	TRBJ2-3	once
ASSLRQRGEQY	TRBV27	TRBJ2-7	NA
ASRRTGGRSTNEKLF	TRBV5-1	TRBJ1-4	once
ASKRTGASTDTQY	TRBV2	TRBJ2-3	few
ASSLSLRRGKLF	TRBV27	TRBJ1-4	NA
ASSSGGGPSSYNEQF	TRBV27	TRBJ2-1	NA
ASTPWGQKNEQF	TRBV19	TRBJ2-1	NA
ASSCCSVGVEAQY	TRBV6-5	TRBJ2-7	NA
ASSLALAGGRYNEQF	TRBV7-8	TRBJ2-1	NA
ASGLSQTGPIASTDTQY	TRBV12-5	TRBJ2-3	few
ASSLMVRGAGQPQH	TRBV7-8	TRBJ1-5	NA
ASAPYSLTGISGEQY	TRBV27	TRBJ2-7	few
ASRETGSLYEQY	TRBV2	TRBJ2-7	NA
ASRDYTEAF	TRBV2	TRBJ1-1	NA
ASSLGEYEAF	TRBV11-2	TRBJ1-1	NA
ASSLGQGGSEKLF	TRBV5-4	TRBJ1-4	few
ASSRDRGDYGYT	TRBV7-8	TRBJ1-2	NA
AWSPRANYGYT	TRBV30	TRBJ1-2	NA
SAPPKETQY	TRBV20-1	TRBJ2-5	few
ASSEDWRSSYEQY	TRBV6-1	TRBJ2-7	NA
ASKLAGEQETQY	TRBV6-5	TRBJ2-5	few
ASSWGSRGGGQY	TRBV27	TRBJ2-3	NA
ASRRGAIRGSYT	TRBV28	TRBJ1-2	NA
ASSIGAGDEQY	TRBV7-6	TRBJ2-7	NA
ASSYSSSGDNEQF	TRBV6-5	TRBJ2-1	few
ASSLVGGYQETQY	TRBV7-8	TRBJ2-5	NA
ATSRGSAGGTYEQY	TRBV15	TRBJ2-7	NA
ASSLSNSAYNEQF	TRBV7-2	TRBJ2-1	few
ASSLDYGTGFGLSGYT	TRBV7-7	TRBJ1-2	NA